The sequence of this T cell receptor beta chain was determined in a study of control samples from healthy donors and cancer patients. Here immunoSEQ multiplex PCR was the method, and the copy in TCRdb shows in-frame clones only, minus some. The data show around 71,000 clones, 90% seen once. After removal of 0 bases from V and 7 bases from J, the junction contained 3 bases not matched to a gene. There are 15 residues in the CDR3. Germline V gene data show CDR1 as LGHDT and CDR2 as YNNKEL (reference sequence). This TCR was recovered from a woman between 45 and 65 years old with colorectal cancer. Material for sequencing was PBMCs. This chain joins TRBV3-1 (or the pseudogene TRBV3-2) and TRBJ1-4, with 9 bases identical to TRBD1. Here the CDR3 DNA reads TGTGCCAGCAGCCAAGAGGACAGGGGCGGTGAAAAACTGTTTTTT. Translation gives CASSQEDRGGEKLFF.